A selection of T cell receptor beta chains follows, all from one sample in a study of T-cell memory formation after mild COVID-19. One entry per CDR3 protein results from TCRdb running MiXCR on the 5' RACE reads. The data hold some 270,000 distinct CDR3 sequences, with approximately 15% observed a single time. Sequenced: PBMCs or a T cell subset sorted from them (not recorded which). These receptors were taken from an adult woman who had mild COVID-19 (a few samples of this study predate the infection). Cell type and time point are not known. Each CDR3 is given with its conserved first and last residue. The D gene is left open where the match is weak. Where a row states a size, it is once, few, many or the class of an expanded clone; other rows omit it.

abundance	len	j_gene	d_gene	v_gene	CDR3aa	CDR3nt
many	12	TRBJ1-1	NA	TRBV6-5	CASQTTNTEAFF	TGTGCCAGCCAGACTACCAACACTGAAGCTTTCTTT
once	15	TRBJ2-5	NA	TRBV3-1	CASSLRVGRQETQYF	TGTGCCAGCAGCCTACGCGTCGGCAGGCAAGAGACCCAGTACTTC
few	16	TRBJ2-4	TRBD2	TRBV7-2	CASSWNSGREKNIQYF	TGTGCCAGCAGCTGGAATAGCGGGAGGGAAAAAAACATTCAGTACTTC
NA	13	TRBJ1-2	TRBD1	TRBV12-3/TRBV12-4	CAILGGQLYGYTF	TGTGCCATTCTCGGGGGACAGCTCTATGGCTACACCTTC
medium-sized	16	TRBJ2-1	NA	TRBV5-1	CASSLRVSGTYNEQFF	TGCGCCAGCAGCTTGCGGGTTAGTGGGACCTACAATGAGCAGTTCTTC
NA	14	TRBJ2-7	NA	TRBV4-3	CASSQAPGDYEQYF	TGCGCCAGCAGCCAAGCTCCCGGGGACTACGAGCAGTACTTC
few	13	TRBJ2-3	NA	TRBV6-5	CASRRGQTDTQYF	TGTGCCAGCAGGAGGGGTCAGACAGATACGCAGTATTTT
many	15	TRBJ2-3	NA	TRBV7-3	CASIQGPGTSRPGYF	TGTGCCAGCATTCAGGGTCCCGGGACCTCCCGACCGGGGTATTTT
few	11	TRBJ1-1	NA	TRBV20-1	CSALREAEAFF	TGCAGTGCCCTCAGGGAAGCTGAAGCTTTCTTT
many	14	TRBJ1-5	TRBD1	TRBV7-2	CASSPGGGNQPQHF	TGTGCCAGCAGCCCAGGGGGAGGCAATCAGCCCCAGCATTTT